The rows below give T cell receptor beta chains drawn from one sample of a study of cytomegalovirus exposure and HLA in healthy donors. The method was immunoSEQ multiplex PCR; TCRdb's version includes in-frame clones alone and lacks a portion of them. Of fewer than 200,000 clones listed, around nine tenths are singletons. Sequenced sample: PBMCs. These receptors came from a woman aged 18-35 years in good health and CMV-seronegative. CDR3s include the opening cysteine and the closing phenylalanine or tryptophan. Fields, in order: V gene, J gene, D gene, clone size, CDR3 protein, CDR3 DNA. D genes are given only for firm matches. Clone size is stated in some rows and not others, as once, few, many or a class when expanded.

v_gene: TRBV30
j_gene: TRBJ1-6
d_gene: .
abundance: .
CDR3aa: CACGTPNSPLHF
CDR3nt: TGTGCCTGTGGGACACCCAATTCACCCCTCCACTTT

v_gene: TRBV18
j_gene: TRBJ2-7
d_gene: TRBD2
abundance: .
CDR3aa: CASSPPGLSSYEQYF
CDR3nt: TGTGCCAGCTCACCGCCGGGACTAAGCTCCTACGAGCAGTACTTC

v_gene: TRBV27
j_gene: TRBJ1-5
d_gene: .
abundance: .
CDR3aa: CASSSATALNQPQHF
CDR3nt: TGTGCCAGCAGTTCCGCCACAGCCCTTAATCAGCCCCAGCATTTT

v_gene: TRBV18
j_gene: TRBJ2-5
d_gene: .
abundance: .
CDR3aa: CASSPPNRLQETQYF
CDR3nt: TGTGCCAGCTCACCACCAAACAGGCTCCAAGAGACCCAGTACTTC

v_gene: TRBV19
j_gene: TRBJ2-7
d_gene: .
abundance: .
CDR3aa: CASSLRGQYEQYF
CDR3nt: TGTGCCAGTAGTCTCCGGGGTCAGTACGAGCAGTACTTC

v_gene: TRBV6-5
j_gene: TRBJ1-2
d_gene: TRBD1
abundance: .
CDR3aa: CASSSVDRRFGYGYTF
CDR3nt: TGTGCCAGCAGTTCTGTGGACAGGCGATTTGGCTATGGCTACACCTTC

v_gene: TRBV2
j_gene: TRBJ1-5
d_gene: TRBD1
abundance: once
CDR3aa: CASRRTGPPTHF
CDR3nt: TGTGCCAGCAGGCGGACAGGGCCACCCACGCATTTT

v_gene: TRBV4-2
j_gene: TRBJ2-1
d_gene: .
abundance: .
CDR3aa: CASSRDILADEQFF
CDR3nt: TGTGCCAGCAGCCGAGATATCCTTGCGGATGAGCAGTTCTTC

v_gene: TRBV6-6
j_gene: TRBJ1-1
d_gene: .
abundance: .
CDR3aa: CASSGLRGSGTEAFF
CDR3nt: TGTGCCAGCAGTGGGCTCAGGGGATCGGGGACTGAAGCTTTCTTT

v_gene: TRBV7-9
j_gene: TRBJ1-1
d_gene: .
abundance: .
CDR3aa: CASSLGAAKNTEAFF
CDR3nt: TGTGCCAGCAGCTTAGGTGCGGCAAAGAACACTGAAGCTTTCTTT